The 32 T cell receptor beta chains presented below share a single source sample, sequenced in a study of cytomegalovirus exposure and HLA in healthy donors. Both 60 Vbeta primers and 13 Jbeta primers went into the PCR. Sequencing used immunoSEQ multiplex PCR; TCRdb keeps in-frame clones, though not all of them. Of fewer than 200,000 clones in the sample, about 64% were seen once. Sequenced sample: PBMCs. Every receptor here comes from a man between 45 and 60 years old in good health and CMV-seronegative.

The chain employs TRBV6-6 and TRBJ1-2; D is ambiguous. CDR1 is MNHNY and CDR2 is SVGAGI in the germline V gene (reference sequence). This CDR3 comprises 14 residues. V shed 6 bases and J shed 3 bases, with 14 bases lying between them. CDR3 in amino acids: CASSHLTGYYGYTF. CDR3 in DNA: TGTGCCAGCAGCCACCTCACGGGATACTATGGCTACACCTTC.

The chain uses TRBV7-9 and TRBJ2-3, with 9 positions matching TRBD1. This CDR3 contains 15 residues. CDR1 and CDR2 (germline): SEHNR, FQNEAQ (reference sequence). V gave up 5 bases and J gave up 5 bases; unmatched junction bases: 8. The CDR3 loop is CASSSPDRGGDTQYF. CDR3 DNA: TGTGCCAGCAGCAGCCCTGACAGGGGGGGAGATACGCAGTATTTT.

The chain joins TRBV7-9 to TRBJ1-2, with TRBD1 identical over 9 bases. This CDR3 is built from 14 residues. Trimming took 5 bases from V and 5 from J; bases not matched to a gene: 6. Germline V gene lookup returns CDR1 SEHNR and CDR2 FQNEAQ (reference sequence). The CDR3 DNA sequence: TGTGCCAGCAGCACCTCGGGACAGGGATATGGCTACACCTTC. It yields the protein CASSTSGQGYGYTF.

V usage is TRBV5-1 and J usage is TRBJ2-1, with 9 bases matching TRBD2. Germline-derived CDR1 and CDR2 are SGHRS and YFSETQ. This CDR3 has 17 amino acids. V was clipped by 0 bases and J by 7 bases; unmatched bases: 11. The CDR3 here is CASSLAPGVAGDNEQFF. Here the CDR3 DNA reads TGCGCCAGCAGCTTGGCCCCCGGGGTAGCGGGGGATAATGAGCAGTTCTTC.

The chain joins TRBV7-9 to TRBJ2-3, with 15 bases identical to TRBD2. CDR3 size: 17 residues. V shed 5 bases, J shed 6 bases, and the junction held 9 bases outside the gene matches. The germline gives CDR1 SEHNR, CDR2 FQNEAQ (reference sequence). The CDR3 protein is CASSLGLAGGRVDTQYF. Written as DNA, the CDR3 is TGTGCCAGCAGCCTTGGACTAGCGGGGGGGCGCGTTGATACGCAGTATTTT.

The gene calls are TRBV18 and TRBJ1-6; D unresolved. The germline CDR1 and CDR2 sequences are KGHSH and LQKENI. Between the trimmed V and J ends, which lost 1 base and 0 bases, there was a span of 7 bases. The CDR3 runs 16 residues. Here the CDR3 reads CASSPRGLSYNSPLHF. CDR3 in DNA: TGTGCCAGCTCACCACGAGGGCTCTCCTATAATTCACCCCTCCACTTT.

The J gene is TRBJ2-1, the V gene TRBV13; 10 bases agree with TRBD1. Per germline, CDR1 PRHDT and CDR2 FYEKMQ (reference sequence). Losses at the gene ends were 5 bases for V and 0 bases for J; bases not matched to a gene: 4. CDR3 size: 16 residues. The CDR3 region has the DNA TGTGCCAGCAGCCCCGGACAGGGGGGCTCCTACAATGAGCAGTTCTTC. This sequence encodes CASSPGQGGSYNEQFF.

The genes are TRBV28 and TRBJ2-3; TRBD2 matches 10 bases. The CDR3 has 16 residues. J was trimmed by 1 base and V by 4 bases; bases with no gene match: 5. Germline CDR1 MDHEN, CDR2 SYDVKM. CDR3: CASSWGGLAGTDTQYF. The CDR3 DNA follows: TGTGCCAGCAGTTGGGGAGGACTAGCGGGCACAGATACGCAGTATTTT.

The chain carries TRBV11-1 and TRBJ1-1; D is unclear. Germline V CDR1 and CDR2: SGHAT, FQDESV (reference sequence). The CDR3 totals 12 residues. The V gene lost 3 bases and the J gene lost 10 bases, with 12 bases spanning the gap. CDR3 bases: TGTGCCAGCAGCTTTTTGGTTGGTAGAGCTTTCTTT. Protein sequence: CASSFLVGRAFF.

V is TRBV5-6 and J is TRBJ2-2; D is perhaps TRBD1 (6 bases). Germline-derived CDR1 and CDR2 are SGHDT and YYEEEE. V was trimmed by 4 bases and J by 0 bases, leaving 16 bases between them. CDR3 length: 17 amino acids. CDR3 sequence: CASSPIGQGSNTGELFF. The CDR3 coding sequence is TGTGCCAGCAGCCCAATTGGCCAGGGGTCGAACACCGGGGAGCTGTTTTTT. Full variable domain (outside the CDR3, taken from reference TRBV5-6 and TRBJ2-2): DAGVTQSPTHLIKTRGQQVTLRCSPKSGHDTVSWYQQALGQGPQFIFQYYEEEERQRGNFPDRFSGHQFPNYSSELNVNALLLGDSALYLCASSPIGQGSNTGELFFGEGSRLTVL.

This chain uses TRBV6-6 with TRBJ1-1; 10 bases line up with TRBD1. Germline values: CDR1 MNHNY, CDR2 SVGAGI (reference sequence). The CDR3 consists of 16 residues. The junction had 11 bases not matched to a gene; V was cut back by 4 bases and J by 6 bases. The CDR3 protein is CASSSASGQGVAEAFF. CDR3 in DNA: TGTGCCAGCAGTTCCGCCTCAGGACAGGGGGTCGCTGAAGCTTTCTTT.

This clone was recorded a few times. V gene TRBV4-1 combines with J gene TRBJ1-1, with D tentatively TRBD1 (5 bases). CDR1 MGHRA and CDR2 YSYEKL come from the germline V gene. This CDR3 is built from 13 residues. The germline V and J ends were trimmed by 10 bases and 1 base, with 13 bases remaining between them. The CDR3, as DNA: TGCGCCACCGCCAGGGTTACGAACACTGAAGCTTTCTTT. Translating gives CATARVTNTEAFF.

The chain joins TRBV19 to TRBJ2-5; maybe TRBD1 (6 bases). This CDR3 contains 15 residues. Germline CDR1 is LNHDA and CDR2 is SQIVND (reference sequence). The ends were cut back, 6 bases at V and 4 bases at J, with 18 bases in the middle. The CDR3 here is CASSGPTRGRETQYF. The CDR3 DNA reads as TGTGCCAGTAGCGGCCCAACCAGGGGAAGAGAGACCCAGTACTTC.

V is TRBV6-1 and J is TRBJ2-7; 14 nucleotides match TRBD2. The length of the CDR3 is 15 residues. Unmatched junction bases numbered 6, after V lost 8 bases and J lost 3 bases. The germline CDR1 and CDR2 sequences are MNHNS and SASEGT. CDR3 nucleotide sequence: TGTGCCAGCTTTCCCGGGACTAGCGGGGGCTACGAGCAGTACTTC. It encodes CASFPGTSGGYEQYF.

The gene calls are TRBV27 and TRBJ2-7; D gene unclear. V lost 0 bases and J lost 3, with 9 bases in between. Germline V lookup: CDR1 MNHEY, CDR2 SMNVEV (reference sequence). The CDR3 spans 14 residues. CDR3 sequence (DNA): TGTGCCAGCAGTTTATCCGCGGAAGTCTACGAGCAGTACTTC. Encoded protein: CASSLSAEVYEQYF.

This clone has only a few counts. The rearrangement uses TRBV4-2 and TRBJ1-2; 7 bases are a match to TRBD1. Germline lookup yields CDR1 LGHNA and CDR2 YNFKEQ. The J segment lost 4 bases and the V segment lost 0 bases, leaving 8 bases of the junction unmatched. This CDR3 has 16 residues. The DNA of the CDR3 is TGTGCCAGCAGCCAAGATCACTGGGGACAGAGCTATGGCTACACCTTC. As protein: CASSQDHWGQSYGYTF.

In its sample, this clone was seen a few times. V is TRBV28 and J is TRBJ1-2; 10 nucleotides match TRBD1. The V gene's germline CDR1 is MDHEN and CDR2 SYDVKM. There are 13 residues in the CDR3. Germline trimming cut 6 bases from V and 5 bases from J; bases unmatched to any gene: 3. The CDR3 loop is CASRTGGWYGYTF. The CDR3 DNA is TGTGCCAGCAGGACAGGGGGCTGGTATGGCTACACCTTC.

V and J are TRBV19 and TRBJ1-2, with 12 bases matching TRBD1. In germline, CDR1 is LNHDA, CDR2 SQIVND (reference sequence). CDR3 length equals 16 residues. The CDR3 DNA is TGTGCGGTTTCTCCGGGACAGGGGGCGTTCAACTATGGCTACACCTTC. This sequence encodes CAVSPGQGAFNYGYTF. Looking up the rest from reference TRBV19 and TRBJ1-2 gives the full variable domain: DGGITQSPKYLFRKEGQNVTLSCEQNLNHDAMYWYRQDPGQGLRLIYYSQIVNDFQKGDIAEGYSVSREKKESFPLTVTSAQKNPTAFYLCAVSPGQGAFNYGYTFGSGTRLTVV.

The chain recombines TRBV6-1 with TRBJ2-2, with D possibly matching TRBD1 (5 bases). Germline V gives CDR1 MNHNS, CDR2 SASEGT. The CDR3 is 18 amino acids. Trimming removed 4 bases from V and 4 bases from J, with 22 bases in between. CDR3 protein: CASSGPVPGITGTGELFF. As DNA, the CDR3 is TGTGCCAGCAGTGGCCCGGTACCAGGGATAACGGGCACCGGGGAGCTGTTTTTT.

The chain links TRBV7-2 to TRBJ1-2, with a weak D call TRBD1 (5 bases). Trimming cost V 3 bases and J 3 bases, with 8 bases left between them. The CDR3 consists of 13 residues. Germline lookup yields CDR1 SGHTA and CDR2 FQGNSA. In DNA form, the CDR3 reads TGTGCCAGCAGCTTTGGGGGGGACTATGGCTACACCTTC. Translation: CASSFGGDYGYTF.

A few counts support this clone. The V and J genes are TRBV6-5 and TRBJ1-1; D may be TRBD1 (6 bases). The germline V and J ends were trimmed by 4 bases and 2 bases, with 14 bases remaining between them. The germline V gene has CDR1 MNHEY and CDR2 SVGAGI. The CDR3 contains 15 residues. The CDR3 is CASSSLGQPNTEAFF. The CDR3 region has the DNA TGTGCCAGCAGTTCCCTCGGACAGCCTAACACTGAAGCTTTCTTT.

A note on this clone: Germline is not matched at one junction end, which may reflect a read error. V gene TRBV5-4 combines with J gene TRBJ1-1, with D maybe TRBD1 (6 bases). This CDR3 has 14 residues. Germline lookup yields CDR1 SGHNT and CDR2 YYREEE (reference sequence). The CDR3 DNA is TGTGCCAGCAGCCCTTGGGGTAATAGTGACTCCGACAGGTTT. Its protein product is CASSPWGNSDSDRF.

The CDR3 region has the DNA TGTGCCAGCAGCATCAACAGGGGGCAGCATGGCTACACCTTC. Protein: CASSINRGQHGYTF. The genes are TRBV5-6 and TRBJ1-2; 9 bases are a match to TRBD1. The germline CDR1 and CDR2 sequences are SGHDT and YYEEEE. The CDR3 length is 14 residues. The trim removed 4 bases at V and 6 bases at J, leaving 7 bases unmatched.

The V and J genes are TRBV7-6 and TRBJ2-5; 10 bases are shared with TRBD1. The CDR3 has 15 amino acids. J lost 3 bases, V lost 3 bases, and 4 bases had no gene match. The germline gives CDR1 SGHVS, CDR2 FNYEAQ. CDR3 residues: CASSFPGQGKETQYF. The CDR3 region has the DNA TGTGCCAGCAGCTTTCCGGGACAGGGGAAAGAGACCCAGTACTTC.

The genes are TRBV7-3 and TRBJ2-3; tentative D call: TRBD2 (6 bases). The germline V gene encodes CDR1 SGHTA and CDR2 FQGTGA. The V end was cut by 2 bases, the J end by 7 bases, with 16 bases between. The CDR3 is 15 amino acids. The CDR3 coding sequence is TGTGCCAGCAGCTTAGGGACTTCTTCTTTACATACGCAGTATTTT. As protein: CASSLGTSSLHTQYF.

This chain connects TRBV5-1 to TRBJ1-1; a weak D match, TRBD1 (6 bases). The V end was cut by 7 bases, the J end by 0 bases, with 13 bases between. The germline V gene encodes CDR1 SGHRS and CDR2 YFSETQ. The length of the CDR3 is 14 residues. CDR3 region: CASHTTGLNTEAFF. CDR3 bases: TGCGCCAGCCACACTACAGGGCTGAACACTGAAGCTTTCTTT.

This clone was counted between two and nine times. The rearrangement joins TRBV6-6 to TRBJ1-6; 9 nucleotides align to TRBD1. CDR3 size: 16 residues. Germline assignment: CDR1 MNHNY and CDR2 SVGAGI (reference sequence). V lost 0 bases to trimming and J lost 8 bases; unmatched junction nucleotides: 5. The CDR3 region is CASSYSGTGRHSPLHF. CDR3 nucleotides: TGTGCCAGCAGTTACTCGGGGACAGGGAGGCATTCACCCCTCCACTTT.

The rearrangement joins TRBV5-1 to TRBJ2-5, with TRBD1 matching over 8 bases. V was clipped by 5 bases and J by 3 bases; unmatched bases: 6. This CDR3 spans 14 amino acids. Germline-derived CDR1 and CDR2 are SGHRS and YFSETQ. The CDR3 region has the DNA TGCGCCAGCAGAAGGCAGGGGGCAGAAGAGACCCAGTACTTC. Translating gives CASRRQGAEETQYF.

Written as DNA, the CDR3 is TGTGCCAGCAGCTCAAGGCCCCACTCGTCGGGAGCTTTCTTT. Translated: CASSSRPHSSGAFF. The chain couples TRBV28 to TRBJ1-1; D ambiguous. Per germline, CDR1 MDHEN and CDR2 SYDVKM. This CDR3 region has 14 residues. The V and J ends lost 6 bases and 10 bases respectively, with 21 bases between them. The full variable domain, in which reference TRBV28 and TRBJ1-1 provide the parts outside the CDR3, is DVKVTQSSRYLVKRTGEKVFLECVQDMDHENMFWYRQDPGLGLRLIYFSYDVKMKEKGDIPEGYSVSREKKERFSLILESASTNQTSMYLCASSSRPHSSGAFFGQGTRLTVV.

Of note for this clone: The junction and the germline gene differ at one end; a read error may be behind it. V gene TRBV6-5 combines with J gene TRBJ2-2, with 7 bases matching TRBD1. CDR1 is MNHEY and CDR2 is SVGAGI in the germline V gene. The CDR3 runs to 15 residues. Here the CDR3 reads CAGSGNHRGSGELFF. The DNA of the CDR3 is TGTGCCGGCAGTGGGAACCACAGGGGTTCCGGGGAGCTGTTTTTT.

The V call is TRBV27, the J call TRBJ2-7; D might be TRBD2 (6 bases). This CDR3 is 14 amino acids long. Germline V gene data show CDR1 as MNHEY and CDR2 as SMNVEV (reference sequence). V lost 11 bases and J lost 1, with 18 bases in between. CDR3 sequence: CASSRRGSSYEQYF. CDR3 in DNA: TGTGCCTCATCTAGGCGGGGATCATCCTACGAGCAGTACTTC.

The CDR3 sequence: CASRASLGGNSPLHF. The DNA for the CDR3 is TGTGCCAGCAGGGCAAGCCTGGGAGGAAATTCACCCCTCCACTTT. The V call is TRBV6-5, the J call TRBJ1-6, with no clear D. CDR1 is MNHEY and CDR2 is SVGAGI in the germline V gene. This CDR3 has 15 residues. Trimming shortened V by 6 bases and J by 7 bases, and 16 bases separated the two germline ends.